The 2 T cell receptor beta chains listed next were all sequenced from one sample in a study of cytomegalovirus exposure and HLA in healthy donors. PCR primers comprised 60 Vbeta and 13 Jbeta primers. Profiled with immunoSEQ multiplex PCR; TCRdb holds only in-frame clones, not every one. The repertoire shows 55,000 to 75,000 clones; the top ten hold less than 4.5%. The sequenced material came from PBMCs. Every receptor here comes from a male donor in good health and CMV-seronegative.

V gene TRBV4-1 combines with J gene TRBJ2-3; 8 bases fit TRBD2. The CDR3 runs 17 residues. With V trimmed by 0 bases and J by 3 bases, 8 bases remained unmatched. Germline V gene lookup returns CDR1 MGHRA and CDR2 YSYEKL. CDR3 sequence (DNA): TGCGCCAGCAGCCAAGAGTCGGCTAGCGGGTGGACAGATACGCAGTATTTT. Translated: CASSQESASGWTDTQYF.

The chain's CDR3 is CASSFTVGPEKLFF. The CDR3 coding sequence is TGTGCCAGCAGCTTTACAGTGGGTCCTGAAAAACTGTTTTTT. V usage is TRBV7-8 and J usage is TRBJ1-4; D ambiguous. V lost 3 bases and J 7 bases, leaving 12 bases between the germline ends. The CDR3 is made up of 14 amino acids. Germline-derived CDR1 and CDR2 are SGHVS and FQNEAQ.